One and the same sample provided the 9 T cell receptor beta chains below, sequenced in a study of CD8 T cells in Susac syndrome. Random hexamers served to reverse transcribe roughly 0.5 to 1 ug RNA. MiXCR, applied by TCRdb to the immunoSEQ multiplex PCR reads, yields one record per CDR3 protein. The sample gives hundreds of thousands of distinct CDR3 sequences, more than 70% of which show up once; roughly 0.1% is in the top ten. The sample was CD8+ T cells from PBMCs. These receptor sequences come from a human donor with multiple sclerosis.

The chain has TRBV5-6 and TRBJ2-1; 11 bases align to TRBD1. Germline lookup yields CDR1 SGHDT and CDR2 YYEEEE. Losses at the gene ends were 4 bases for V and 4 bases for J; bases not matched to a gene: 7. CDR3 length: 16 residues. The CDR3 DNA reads TGTGCCAGCAGCCAGGGACAGGGGGATCATTACAATGAGCAGTTCTTC. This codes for CASSQGQGDHYNEQFF.

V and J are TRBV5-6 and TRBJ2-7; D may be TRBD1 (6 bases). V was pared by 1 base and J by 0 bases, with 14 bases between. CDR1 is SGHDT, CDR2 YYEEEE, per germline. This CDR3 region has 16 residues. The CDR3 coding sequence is TGTGCCAGCAGCTTGTCCTACAGGGATAGCTCCTACGAGCAGTACTTC. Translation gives CASSLSYRDSSYEQYF.

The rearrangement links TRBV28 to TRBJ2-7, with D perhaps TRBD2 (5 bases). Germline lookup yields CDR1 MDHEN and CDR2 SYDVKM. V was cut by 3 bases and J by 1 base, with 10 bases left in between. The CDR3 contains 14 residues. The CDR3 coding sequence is TGTGCCAGCAGTTTTACCGGGGAATCCTACGAGCAGTACTTC. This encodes CASSFTGESYEQYF.

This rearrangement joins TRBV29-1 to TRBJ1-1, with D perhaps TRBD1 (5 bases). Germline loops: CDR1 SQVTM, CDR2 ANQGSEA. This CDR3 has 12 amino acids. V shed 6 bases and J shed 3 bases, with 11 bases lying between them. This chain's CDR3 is CSVRDGDTEAFF. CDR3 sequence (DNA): TGCAGCGTCAGGGACGGAGACACTGAAGCTTTCTTT.

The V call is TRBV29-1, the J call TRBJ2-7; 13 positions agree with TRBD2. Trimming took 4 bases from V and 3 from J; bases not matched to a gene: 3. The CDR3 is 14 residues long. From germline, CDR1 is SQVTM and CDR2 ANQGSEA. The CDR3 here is CSVVGTSGIYEQYF. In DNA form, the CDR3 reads TGCAGCGTTGTCGGGACTAGCGGGATCTACGAGCAGTACTTC.

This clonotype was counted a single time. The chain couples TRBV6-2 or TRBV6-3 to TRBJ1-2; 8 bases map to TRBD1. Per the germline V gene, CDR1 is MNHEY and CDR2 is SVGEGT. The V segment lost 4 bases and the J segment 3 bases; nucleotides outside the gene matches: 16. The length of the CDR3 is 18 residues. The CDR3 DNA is TGTGCCAGCAGTTTGTCCATCTTGGTTCAGGGGGCGCACTATGGCTACACCTTC. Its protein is CASSLSILVQGAHYGYTF.

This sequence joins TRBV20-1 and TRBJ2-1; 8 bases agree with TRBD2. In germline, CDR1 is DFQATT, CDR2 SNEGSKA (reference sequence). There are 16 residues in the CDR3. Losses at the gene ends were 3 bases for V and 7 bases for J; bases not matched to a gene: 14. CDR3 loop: CSASQMGLGSWNEQFF. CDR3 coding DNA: TGCAGTGCTAGTCAAATGGGACTAGGATCGTGGAATGAGCAGTTCTTC.

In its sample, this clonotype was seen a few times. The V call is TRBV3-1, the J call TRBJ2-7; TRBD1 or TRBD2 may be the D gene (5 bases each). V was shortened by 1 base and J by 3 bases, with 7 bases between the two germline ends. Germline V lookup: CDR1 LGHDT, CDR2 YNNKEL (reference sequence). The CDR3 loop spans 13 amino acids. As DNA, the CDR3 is TGTGCCAGCAGCCAAGGGGACGGCTACGAGCAGTACTTC. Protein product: CASSQGDGYEQYF.

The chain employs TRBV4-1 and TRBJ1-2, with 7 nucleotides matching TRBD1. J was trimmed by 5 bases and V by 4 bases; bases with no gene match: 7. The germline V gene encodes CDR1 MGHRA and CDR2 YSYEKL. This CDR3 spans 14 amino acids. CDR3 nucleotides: TGCGCCAGCAGCCCTCTAGACAGGGCTTATGGCTACACCTTC. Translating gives CASSPLDRAYGYTF.